This T cell receptor (beta chain) was obtained from a study of shared clonotypes between healthy human individuals. Germline V gives CDR1 LNHDA, CDR2 SQIVND (reference sequence). V lost 6 bases and J 4 bases, leaving 12 bases between the germline ends. The CDR3 extends over 13 amino acids. Data came from immunoSEQ multiplex PCR; TCRdb stores just in-frame clones and leaves some out. The sample includes about 1 million clones, about 75% of them seen just once. This clone was counted once. Its antigen is unknown. Points from the study as a whole: Incompleteness in sorted-subset sequencing, despite large depth, was shown by rarefaction. Estimated richness was generally greater in naive than memory subsets.

J is TRBJ1-1 and V is TRBV19; D is perhaps TRBD1 (6 bases). The sequenced material came from memory CD4+ T cells sorted from blood. Subset of the sample: CD45RA-negative fraction. This clonotype originated in a young man in good health. The CDR3 loop is CASRGGGGTEAFF. The CDR3, as DNA: TGTGCCAGTAGAGGGGGTGGAGGCACTGAAGCTTTCTTT.